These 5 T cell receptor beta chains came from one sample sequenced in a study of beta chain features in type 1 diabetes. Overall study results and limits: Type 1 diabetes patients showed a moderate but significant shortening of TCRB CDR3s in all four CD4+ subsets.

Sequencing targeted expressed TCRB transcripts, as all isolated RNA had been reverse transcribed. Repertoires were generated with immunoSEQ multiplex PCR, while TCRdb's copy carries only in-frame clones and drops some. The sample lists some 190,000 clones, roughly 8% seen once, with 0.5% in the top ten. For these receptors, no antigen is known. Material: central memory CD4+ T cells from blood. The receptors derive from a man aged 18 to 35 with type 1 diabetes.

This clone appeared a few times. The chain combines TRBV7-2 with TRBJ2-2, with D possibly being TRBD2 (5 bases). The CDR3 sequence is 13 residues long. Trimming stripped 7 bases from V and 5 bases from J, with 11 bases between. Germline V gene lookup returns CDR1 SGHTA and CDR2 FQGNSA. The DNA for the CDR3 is TGTGCCAGCACCAGAAGGAGGACCGGGGAGCTGTTTTTT. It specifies CASTRRRTGELFF.

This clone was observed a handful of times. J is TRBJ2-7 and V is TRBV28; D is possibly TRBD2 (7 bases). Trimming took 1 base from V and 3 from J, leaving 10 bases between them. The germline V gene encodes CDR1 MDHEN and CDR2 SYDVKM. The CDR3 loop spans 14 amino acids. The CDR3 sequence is CASSLSGGLYEQYF. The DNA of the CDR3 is TGTGCCAGCAGTTTATCGGGGGGCCTCTACGAGCAGTACTTC. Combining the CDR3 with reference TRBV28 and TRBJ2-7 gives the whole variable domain DVKVTQSSRYLVKRTGEKVFLECVQDMDHENMFWYRQDPGLGLRLIYFSYDVKMKEKGDIPEGYSVSREKKERFSLILESASTNQTSMYLCASSLSGGLYEQYFGPGTRLTVT.

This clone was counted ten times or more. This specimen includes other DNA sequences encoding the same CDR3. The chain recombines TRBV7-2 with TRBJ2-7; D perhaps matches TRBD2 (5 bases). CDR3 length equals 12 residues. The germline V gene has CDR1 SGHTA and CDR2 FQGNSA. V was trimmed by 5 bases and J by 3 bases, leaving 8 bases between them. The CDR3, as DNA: TGTGCCAGCAGCCGGACTGGCTACGAGCAGTACTTC. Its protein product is CASSRTGYEQYF.

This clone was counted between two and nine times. The CDR3, as DNA: TGTGCCAGCAGCCAGGGACAGGGGACCTACGAGCAGTACTTC. Protein: CASSQGQGTYEQYF. This chain links TRBV5-4 with TRBJ2-7, with TRBD1 matching over 10 bases. The V gene's germline CDR1 is SGHNT and CDR2 YYREEE (reference sequence). The CDR3 is made up of 14 amino acids. J was trimmed by 2 bases and V by 4 bases; bases with no gene match: 3.

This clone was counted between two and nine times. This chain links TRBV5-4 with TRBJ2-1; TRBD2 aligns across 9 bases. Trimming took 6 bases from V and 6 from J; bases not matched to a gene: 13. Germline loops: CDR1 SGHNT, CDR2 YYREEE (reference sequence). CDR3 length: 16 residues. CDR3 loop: CASNPLGGGAGNEQFF. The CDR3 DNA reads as TGTGCCAGCAACCCTTTGGGCGGGGGGGCAGGCAATGAGCAGTTCTTC. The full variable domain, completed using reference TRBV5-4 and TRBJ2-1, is ETGVTQSPTHLIKTRGQQVTLRCSSQSGHNTVSWYQQALGQGPQFIFQYYREEENGRGNFPPRFSGLQFPNYSSELNVNALELDDSALYLCASNPLGGGAGNEQFFGPGTRLTVL.